This T cell receptor (beta chain) stems from a study of long-term antiretroviral therapy in people with HIV. The study, taken as a whole, reports: Post-treatment diversity went higher with ART but stayed below transplant donor controls. The ART regimens used between 2004 and 2017 may be less effective than current ones. The range of CDR3 lengths in HIV repertoires proved narrower than that found in controls.

Every one of the participants with HIV received treatment in the United States. Points on this clone: The antigen is undetermined.

The V end was cut by 4 bases, the J end by 4 bases, with 7 bases between. Germline values: CDR1 SQVTM, CDR2 ANQGSEA. The length of the CDR3 is 11 residues. At the survey level, the v3.0 immunoSEQ assay was run. Assay: immunoSEQ multiplex PCR; the TCRdb copy retains only in-frame clones and omits some. The sample yields some 21,000 clones, roughly four fifths seen once. J is TRBJ2-5 and V is TRBV29-1; D is uncertain. The sample in question was unsorted PBMCs, obtained less than 1.8 years before starting antiretroviral therapy. This TCR was sampled from a woman between 40 and 55 years old with HIV. The CDR3 loop reads CSVGRAETQYF. CDR3 coding DNA: TGCAGCGTTGGTAGGGCAGAGACCCAGTACTTC. Together with reference TRBV29-1 and TRBJ2-5, the CDR3 gives the full variable domain: SAVISQKPSRDICQRGTSLTIQCQVDSQVTMMFWYRQQPGQSLTLIATANQGSEATYESGFVIDKFPISRPNLTFSTLTVSNMSPEDSSIYLCSVGRAETQYFGPGTRLLVL.